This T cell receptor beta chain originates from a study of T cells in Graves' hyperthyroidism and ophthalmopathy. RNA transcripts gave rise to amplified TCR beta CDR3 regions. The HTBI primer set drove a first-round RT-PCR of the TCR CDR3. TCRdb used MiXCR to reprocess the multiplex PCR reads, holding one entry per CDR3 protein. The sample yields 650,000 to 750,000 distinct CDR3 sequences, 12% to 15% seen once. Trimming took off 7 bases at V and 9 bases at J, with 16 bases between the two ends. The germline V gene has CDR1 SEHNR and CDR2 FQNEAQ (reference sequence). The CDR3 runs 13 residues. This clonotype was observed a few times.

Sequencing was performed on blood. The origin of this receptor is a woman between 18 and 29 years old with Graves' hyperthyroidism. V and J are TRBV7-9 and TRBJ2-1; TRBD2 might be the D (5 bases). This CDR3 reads CASIIEGGREQFF. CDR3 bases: TGTGCCAGCATTATAGAGGGCGGCCGTGAGCAGTTCTTC.